The 22 T cell receptor beta chains below come from one sample, sequenced in a study of neurological immune-mediated disorders. TCRdb reprocessed the 5' RACE reads via MiXCR and lists one record per CDR3 protein. The table has 65,000 to 85,000 distinct CDR3 sequences, approximately 3.4% seen once. The sample taken for sequencing was PBMCs. All receptors derive from a woman in her 50s with multiple sclerosis.

This clonotype was found a few times. A much larger clone lies one base from this, so it may be a read error. This chain links TRBV10-2 with TRBJ1-1; D not resolved. The V gene's germline CDR1 is WSHSY and CDR2 SAAADI. Between the trimmed V and J ends, which lost 4 bases and 0 bases, there was a span of 6 bases. The CDR3 loop spans 13 amino acids. The CDR3 sequence is CASSGNLNTEAFF. The DNA for the CDR3 is TGCGCCAGCAGTGGAAACCTGAACACTGAAGCTTTCTTT.

There are many counts of this clonotype. The chain joins TRBV5-1 to TRBJ1-3, with TRBD1 as a possible D gene (5 bases). V lost 7 bases, J lost 9 bases, and 14 bases lay in between. CDR3 length: 12 residues. The germline gives CDR1 SGHRS, CDR2 YFSETQ. CDR3 protein: CASGDSLGTIYF. CDR3 DNA: TGCGCCAGCGGCGACAGTTTGGGCACCATATATTTT.

This clonotype was detected ten times or more. V usage is TRBV20-1 and J usage is TRBJ2-3, with 14 bases aligning to TRBD2. In germline, CDR1 is DFQATT, CDR2 SNEGSKA (reference sequence). The CDR3 totals 16 residues. V lost 3 bases and J lost 6; bases outside the gene matches: 8. The CDR3 protein is CSARPGTSGSTDTQYF. The CDR3 DNA reads as TGCAGTGCTAGGCCCGGGACTAGCGGGAGTACGGATACGCAGTATTTT.

Many counts were recorded for this clonotype. The chain has TRBV20-1 and TRBJ2-1; D is undetermined. V was trimmed by 0 bases and J by 6 bases, leaving 15 bases between them. CDR1 and CDR2 from the germline V gene are DFQATT and SNEGSKA (reference sequence). The CDR3 spans 15 residues. The CDR3 DNA sequence: TGCAGTGCTAGAGATCCAGGCCAGCGACCCAATGAGCAGTTCTTC. Amino acid sequence: CSARDPGQRPNEQFF.

This clonotype was recorded many times. V usage is TRBV28 and J usage is TRBJ2-7; TRBD2 matches 7 bases. V gave up 9 bases and J gave up 4 bases; unmatched junction bases: 12. CDR3 length equals 14 residues. Germline CDR1 MDHEN, CDR2 SYDVKM. CDR3 in DNA: TGTGCCAGTGAATTGAGCGGGACGGGGTACGAGCAGTACTTC. Protein product: CASELSGTGYEQYF.

Ten or more counts support this clonotype. V is TRBV20-1 and J is TRBJ1-2; tentatively, D is TRBD1 (6 bases). Germline CDR1 DFQATT, CDR2 SNEGSKA (reference sequence). The V and J ends lost 6 bases and 4 bases respectively, with 21 bases between them. This CDR3 spans 15 amino acids. In DNA, the CDR3 is TGCAGTGCAATACCGGGACAACGAACCTCCTATGGCTACACCTTC. It specifies CSAIPGQRTSYGYTF.

This clonotype was recorded many times. V gene TRBV6-2 or TRBV6-3 combines with J gene TRBJ2-5; D perhaps matches TRBD1 (5 bases). Germline CDR1 is MNHEY and CDR2 is SVGEGT. The CDR3 has 13 amino acids. Trimming shortened V by 5 bases and J by 2 bases, and 9 bases separated the two germline ends. The CDR3 DNA follows: TGTGCCAGCAGTCGACAGTTTCAAGAGACCCAGTACTTC. Protein sequence: CASSRQFQETQYF.

This clonotype was seen at least ten times. The chain recombines TRBV7-2 with TRBJ2-5; 10 bases fit TRBD1. The ends lost 2 bases at V and 1 base at J; junction bases unmatched: 4. CDR3 size: 16 residues. In germline, CDR1 is SGHTA, CDR2 FQGNSA. The chain's CDR3 is CASSLQGQGIQETQYF. CDR3 nucleotides: TGTGCCAGCAGCTTACAGGGACAGGGGATCCAAGAGACCCAGTACTTC.

This clonotype has at least ten counts. The chain has TRBV7-2 and TRBJ2-7; perhaps TRBD2 as D (6 bases). V was trimmed by 4 bases and J by 0 bases, leaving 13 bases between them. Germline V gives CDR1 SGHTA, CDR2 FQGNSA. There are 15 residues in the CDR3. CDR3 residues: CASSYGGTSSYEQYV. The CDR3 nucleotides are TGTGCCAGCAGCTACGGGGGTACGAGCTCCTACGAGCAGTACGTC.

This clonotype was observed many times. The J gene is TRBJ1-1, the V gene TRBV12-3 or TRBV12-4; unclear D gene. This CDR3 contains 14 residues. V shed 1 base and J shed 4 bases, with 10 bases lying between them. For the CDR3, the DNA is TGTGCCAGCAGTTTAGGGGGATCGGTCACTGAAGCTTTCTTT. Its protein product is CASSLGGSVTEAFF.

Many counts were recorded for this clonotype. V gene TRBV4-2 combines with J gene TRBJ1-6; TRBD1 agrees at 8 bases. CDR1 and CDR2 from the germline V gene are LGHNA and YNFKEQ. Unmatched junction bases numbered 4, after V lost 2 bases and J lost 7 bases. This CDR3 spans 15 amino acids. This CDR3 is CASSQSTGVNSPLHF. CDR3 nucleotide sequence: TGTGCCAGCAGCCAATCGACAGGGGTCAATTCACCCCTCCACTTT.

This clonotype was detected many times. The rearrangement links TRBV20-1 to TRBJ1-1; D possibly corresponds to TRBD1 (5 bases). The V gene lost 0 bases and the J gene lost 1 base, with 15 bases spanning the gap. Per germline, CDR1 DFQATT and CDR2 SNEGSKA (reference sequence). The length of the CDR3 is 16 residues. The CDR3 loop reads CSARDLRDVRNTEAFF. The CDR3 nucleotides are TGCAGTGCTAGAGATCTCAGGGACGTAAGGAACACTGAAGCTTTCTTT.

This clonotype was found many times. This chain links TRBV5-1 with TRBJ2-1, with D unresolved. V gave up 0 bases and J gave up 0 bases, with 10 bases separating them. Germline lookup yields CDR1 SGHRS and CDR2 YFSETQ. CDR3 length: 16 amino acids. CDR3 sequence reads: CASSLGLPSSYNEQFF. The CDR3 region has the DNA TGCGCCAGCAGCTTGGGACTTCCAAGCTCCTACAATGAGCAGTTCTTC.

The chain employs TRBV9 and TRBJ2-1; D not resolved. The CDR3 length is 13 residues. CDR1 is SGDLS, CDR2 YYNGEE, per germline. Trimming took off 5 bases at V and 3 bases at J, with 9 bases between the two ends. The CDR3 reads CASSDFVYNEQFF. The DNA for the CDR3 is TGTGCCAGCAGTGACTTTGTCTACAATGAGCAGTTCTTC.

The sample holds many counts of this clonotype. The chain recombines TRBV19 with TRBJ2-7, with D perhaps TRBD1 or TRBD2 (5 bases each). The V and J ends lost 10 bases and 0 bases respectively, with 10 bases between them. The CDR3 is 12 amino acids. CDR1 and CDR2 from the germline V gene are LNHDA and SQIVND (reference sequence). The CDR3 DNA is TGTGCCACCCGGGACCTCTCCTACGAGCAGTACTTC. It specifies CATRDLSYEQYF. Filled out from reference TRBV19 and TRBJ2-7, the complete variable domain reads DGGITQSPKYLFRKEGQNVTLSCEQNLNHDAMYWYRQDPGQGLRLIYYSQIVNDFQKGDIAEGYSVSREKKESFPLTVTSAQKNPTAFYLCATRDLSYEQYFGPGTRLTVT.

This clonotype was seen ten or more times. V is TRBV20-1 and J is TRBJ2-7; TRBD2 matches 8 bases. The CDR3 extends over 19 amino acids. The germline CDR1 and CDR2 sequences are DFQATT and SNEGSKA (reference sequence). With 0 bases clipped from V and 0 bases from J, the junction kept 16 bases outside the gene matches. This CDR3 reads CSAREGGGGPGDFSYEQYV. The CDR3 nucleotides read TGCAGTGCTAGAGAGGGGGGCGGGGGGCCCGGCGATTTCTCCTACGAGCAGTACGTC.

This clonotype was detected ten times or more. This chain uses TRBV5-1 with TRBJ1-3; no clear D gene. V lost 0 bases, J lost 0 bases, and 13 bases lay in between. This CDR3 spans 17 amino acids. In germline, CDR1 is SGHRS, CDR2 YFSETQ. The CDR3 coding sequence is TGCGCCAGCAGCTTGGGGAGGACTGGAGCCTCTGGAAACACCATATATTTT. Translating it yields CASSLGRTGASGNTIYF.

This clonotype was seen ten or more times. This chain uses TRBV5-6 with TRBJ2-3; D uncertain. Germline CDR1 reads SGHDT; CDR2 reads YYEEEE. The CDR3 consists of 15 residues. With 3 bases removed from V and 7 bases from J, the gap between germline ends came to 18 bases. The CDR3 loop reads CASSWVKTQANTQYF. For the CDR3, the DNA is TGTGCCAGCAGCTGGGTGAAGACCCAGGCGAATACGCAGTATTTT.

This clonotype was counted ten times or more. The genes are TRBV20-1 and TRBJ2-4; TRBD2 matches 8 bases. Per germline, CDR1 DFQATT and CDR2 SNEGSKA (reference sequence). The V gene end was trimmed by 0 bases and the J gene end by 1 base; junction bases not matched to a gene: 2. The CDR3 sequence is 15 residues long. The CDR3 DNA reads as TGCAGTGCTAGAGAAGGCGGGAGGGCCAAAAACATTCAGTACTTC. It encodes CSAREGGRAKNIQYF.

This clonotype was recorded many times. This chain connects TRBV7-2 to TRBJ2-7; D assignment may be TRBD1 or TRBD2 (6 bases each). The CDR3 covers 17 residues. V was clipped by 6 bases and J by 1 base, with 22 bases between them. Germline CDR1 reads SGHTA; CDR2 reads FQGNSA. In DNA form, the CDR3 reads TGTGCCAGCAGTTACCGATCCCCGGGGGCCTCTTCCTACGAGCAGTACTTC. The encoded protein is CASSYRSPGASSYEQYF.

In this sample, this clonotype turned up many times. This chain links TRBV10-3 with TRBJ1-1, with D perhaps TRBD1 (6 bases). The germline gives CDR1 ENHRY, CDR2 SYGVKD. The CDR3 length is 15 residues. V lost 4 bases and J 1 base, leaving 13 bases between the germline ends. CDR3 DNA sequence: TGTGCCATCAGTGGTGTAAACAGGGAGAACACTGAAGCTTTCTTT. Translated, it gives CAISGVNRENTEAFF.

The sample holds many counts of this clonotype. V usage is TRBV24-1 and J usage is TRBJ2-7; D not resolved. This CDR3 is 12 amino acids long. V lost 9 bases and J lost 7, with 15 bases in between. Germline V gene data show CDR1 as KGHDR and CDR2 as SFDVKD. CDR3 sequence reads: CATPGPMGEQYV. The CDR3, as DNA: TGTGCCACCCCGGGCCCTATGGGGGAGCAGTACGTC.